This TCR beta chain derives from a study of CD8 T cells in ankylosing spondylitis. Study-wide findings and caveats: Clones tied to disease were said to be significantly enriched in matched ankylosing spondylitis synovial fluid.

Molecular-barcoded quantitative 5'-RACE produced these TCR beta libraries. TCRdb re-analysed the 5' RACE reads in MiXCR, keeping a single row per CDR3 protein. The table has 300,000 to 400,000 distinct CDR3 sequences, approximately 15% seen once; the top ten hold about 1.1%. Germline V gives CDR1 SEHNR, CDR2 FQNEAQ (reference sequence). The CDR3 length is 15 residues. With 0 bases removed from V and 2 bases from J, the gap between germline ends came to 9 bases. The sample holds a few counts of this clonotype. The antigen is unknown. The clonotype was recovered from a male donor with ankylosing spondylitis or in good health (not recorded which). The sample consisted of blood, either unsorted or a sorted T cell fraction (not recorded which). This chain links TRBV7-9 with TRBJ2-3; TRBD2 might be the D (6 bases). For the CDR3, the DNA is TGTGCCAGCAGCTTAGCGGTAGCGGTCACAGATACGCAGTATTTT. Its protein product is CASSLAVAVTDTQYF.